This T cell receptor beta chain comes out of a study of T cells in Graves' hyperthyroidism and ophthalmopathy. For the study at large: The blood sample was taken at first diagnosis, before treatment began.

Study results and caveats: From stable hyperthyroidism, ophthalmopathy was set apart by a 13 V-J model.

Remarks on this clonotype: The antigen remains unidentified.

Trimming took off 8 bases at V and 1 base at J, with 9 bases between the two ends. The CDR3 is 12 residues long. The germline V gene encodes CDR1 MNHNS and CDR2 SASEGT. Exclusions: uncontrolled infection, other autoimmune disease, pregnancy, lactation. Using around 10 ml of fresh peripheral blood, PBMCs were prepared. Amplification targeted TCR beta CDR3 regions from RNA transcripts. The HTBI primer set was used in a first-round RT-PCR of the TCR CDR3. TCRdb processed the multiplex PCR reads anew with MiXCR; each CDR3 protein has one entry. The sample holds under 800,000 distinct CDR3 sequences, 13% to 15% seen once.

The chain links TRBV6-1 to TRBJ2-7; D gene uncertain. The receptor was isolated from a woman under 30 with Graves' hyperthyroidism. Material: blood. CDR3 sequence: CASGISSYEQYF. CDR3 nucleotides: TGTGCCAGCGGAATCTCATCCTACGAGCAGTACTTC.